This T cell receptor beta chain was recorded in a study of a mutant IDH1 vaccine in newly diagnosed glioma. Some clones are missing from TCRdb's copy, which holds only in-frame ones; the method was immunoSEQ multiplex PCR. The data contain some 67,000 clones, 83% of them singletons. Time point meaning: baseline, week 1 (first vaccination visit). Treatment given: pre-vaccination baseline after standard-of-care therapy. Trimming shortened V by 2 bases and J by 8 bases, and 16 bases separated the two germline ends. Germline CDR1 reads SGHRS; CDR2 reads YFSETQ. The CDR3 covers 14 residues. The sequence was collected from a woman aged 18-29 years with glioma. Some clones in this sample may be carry-over from other donors' samples. The V gene is TRBV5-1, the J gene TRBJ1-2; D is perhaps TRBD1 (6 bases). Sequencing used peripheral blood mononuclear cells (PBMCs), obtained from a glioma patient treated with radiotherapy, temozolomide or both. The CDR3 sequence: CASSFDGGTWGYTF. Here the CDR3 DNA reads TGCGCCAGCAGCTTCGACGGGGGCACGTGGGGCTACACCTTC.